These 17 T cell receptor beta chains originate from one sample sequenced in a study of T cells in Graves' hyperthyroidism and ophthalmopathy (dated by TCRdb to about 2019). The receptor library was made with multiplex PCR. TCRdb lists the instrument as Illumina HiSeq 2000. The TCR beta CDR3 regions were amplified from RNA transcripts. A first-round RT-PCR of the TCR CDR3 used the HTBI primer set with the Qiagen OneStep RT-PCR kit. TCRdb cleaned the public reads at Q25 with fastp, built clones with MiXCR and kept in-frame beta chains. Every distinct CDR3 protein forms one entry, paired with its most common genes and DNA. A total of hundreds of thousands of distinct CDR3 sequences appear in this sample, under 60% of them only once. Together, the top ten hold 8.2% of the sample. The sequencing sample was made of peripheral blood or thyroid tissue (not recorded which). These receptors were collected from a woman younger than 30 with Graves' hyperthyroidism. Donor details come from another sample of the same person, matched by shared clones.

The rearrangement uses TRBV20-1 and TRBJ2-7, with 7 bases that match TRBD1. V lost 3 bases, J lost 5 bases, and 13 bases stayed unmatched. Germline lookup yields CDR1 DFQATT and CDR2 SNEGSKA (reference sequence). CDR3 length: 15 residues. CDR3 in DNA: TGCAGTGCTAGTGAGACTCGACAGGGTACGAACGAGCAGTACTTC. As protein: CSASETRQGTNEQYF.

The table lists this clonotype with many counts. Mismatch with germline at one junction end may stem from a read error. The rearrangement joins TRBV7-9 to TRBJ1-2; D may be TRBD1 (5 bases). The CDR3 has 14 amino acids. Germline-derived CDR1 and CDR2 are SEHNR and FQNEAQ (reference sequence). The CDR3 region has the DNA TGTGCCAGCAGCCTAGCCGGTACCCAGGGAGGCTACACCTTC. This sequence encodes CASSLAGTQGGYTF.

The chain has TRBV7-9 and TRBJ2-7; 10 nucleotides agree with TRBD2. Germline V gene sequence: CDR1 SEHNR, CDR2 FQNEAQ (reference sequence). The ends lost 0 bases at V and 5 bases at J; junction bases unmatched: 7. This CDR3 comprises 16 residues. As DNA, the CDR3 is TGTGCCAGCAGCTTAGCGGCGCTAGCGGGAGCCGACGAGCAGTACTTC. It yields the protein CASSLAALAGADEQYF.

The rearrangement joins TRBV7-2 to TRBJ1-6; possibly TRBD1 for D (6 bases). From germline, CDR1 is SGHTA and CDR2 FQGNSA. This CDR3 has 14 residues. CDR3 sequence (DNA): TGTGTTAGCAGCCGTGCCCGGGGGCATTCACCCCTCCACTTT. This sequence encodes CVSSRARGHSPLHF.

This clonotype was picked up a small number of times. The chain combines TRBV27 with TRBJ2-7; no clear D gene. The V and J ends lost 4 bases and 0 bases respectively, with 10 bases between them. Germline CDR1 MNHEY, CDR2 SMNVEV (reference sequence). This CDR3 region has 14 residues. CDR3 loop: CASSSRPSSYEQYF. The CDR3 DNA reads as TGTGCCAGCAGTTCCCGGCCGAGCTCCTACGAGCAGTACTTC.

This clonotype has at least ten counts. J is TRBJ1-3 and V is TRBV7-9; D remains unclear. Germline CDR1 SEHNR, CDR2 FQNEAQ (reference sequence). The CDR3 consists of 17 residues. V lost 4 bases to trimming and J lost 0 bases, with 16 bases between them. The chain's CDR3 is CASSSPLTPSSGNTIYF. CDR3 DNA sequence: TGTGCCAGCAGCTCCCCCCTCACTCCCTCCTCTGGAAACACCATATATTTT.

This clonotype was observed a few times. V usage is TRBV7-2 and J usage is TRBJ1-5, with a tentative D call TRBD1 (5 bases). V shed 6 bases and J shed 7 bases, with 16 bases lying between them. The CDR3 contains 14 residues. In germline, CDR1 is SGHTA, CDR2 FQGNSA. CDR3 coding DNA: TGTGCCAGCAGTTACAGGCTGGGGAGACAGCCCCAGCATTTT. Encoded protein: CASSYRLGRQPQHF.

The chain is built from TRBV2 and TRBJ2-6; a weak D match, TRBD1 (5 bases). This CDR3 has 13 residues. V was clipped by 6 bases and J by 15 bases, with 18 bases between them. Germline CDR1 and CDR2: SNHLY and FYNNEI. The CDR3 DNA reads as TGTGCCAGCAGGCAGACAGCGACGCCCACCCTGACTTTC. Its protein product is CASRQTATPTLTF.

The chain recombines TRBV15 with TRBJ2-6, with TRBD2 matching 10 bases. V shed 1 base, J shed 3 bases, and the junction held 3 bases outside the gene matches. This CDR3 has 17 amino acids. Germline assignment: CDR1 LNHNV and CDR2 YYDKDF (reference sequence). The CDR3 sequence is CATSRVSSGGGANVLTF. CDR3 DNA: TGTGCCACCAGCAGAGTTTCTAGCGGGGGTGGGGCCAACGTCCTGACTTTC.

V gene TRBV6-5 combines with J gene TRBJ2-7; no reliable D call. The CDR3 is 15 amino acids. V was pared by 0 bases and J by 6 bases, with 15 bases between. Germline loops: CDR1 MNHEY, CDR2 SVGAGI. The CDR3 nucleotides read TGTGCCAGCAGTTACTCATCCAGCTGGTTTGGCGAGCAGTACTTC. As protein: CASSYSSSWFGEQYF.

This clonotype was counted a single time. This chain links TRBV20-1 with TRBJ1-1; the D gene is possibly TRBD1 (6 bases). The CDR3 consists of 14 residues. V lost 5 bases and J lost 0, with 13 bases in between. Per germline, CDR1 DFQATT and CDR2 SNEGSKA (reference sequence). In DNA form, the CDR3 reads TGCAGTGCTGCAACAGGGTTTTTGAACACTGAAGCTTTCTTT. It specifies CSAATGFLNTEAFF.

CDR3 protein: CASSPPGGVTGELFF. CDR3 DNA: TGTGCCAGCAGCCCCCCAGGAGGCGTCACCGGGGAGCTGTTTTTT. J is TRBJ2-2 and V is TRBV7-9, with D maybe TRBD2 (5 bases). Between the trimmed V and J ends, which lost 5 bases and 4 bases, there was a span of 14 bases. The CDR3 has 15 amino acids. Germline V lookup: CDR1 SEHNR, CDR2 FQNEAQ (reference sequence).

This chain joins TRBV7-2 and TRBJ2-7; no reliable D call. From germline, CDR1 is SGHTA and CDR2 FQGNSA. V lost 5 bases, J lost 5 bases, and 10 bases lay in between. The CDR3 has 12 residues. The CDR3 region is CASSLPGDEQYF. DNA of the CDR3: TGTGCCAGCAGCCTCCCGGGTGACGAGCAGTACTTC.

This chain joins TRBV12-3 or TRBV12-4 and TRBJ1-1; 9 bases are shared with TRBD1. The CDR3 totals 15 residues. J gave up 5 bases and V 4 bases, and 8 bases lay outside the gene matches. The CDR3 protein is CASSSSRDRATEAFF. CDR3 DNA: TGTGCCAGCAGTTCAAGCCGGGACAGGGCAACTGAAGCTTTCTTT.

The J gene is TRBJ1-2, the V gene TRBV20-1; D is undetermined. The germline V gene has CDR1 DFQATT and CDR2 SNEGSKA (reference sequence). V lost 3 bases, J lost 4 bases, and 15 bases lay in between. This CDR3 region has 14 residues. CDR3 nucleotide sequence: TGCAGTGCTAGGGCCGCGGCCGGTGGCTATGGCTACACCTTC. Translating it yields CSARAAAGGYGYTF.

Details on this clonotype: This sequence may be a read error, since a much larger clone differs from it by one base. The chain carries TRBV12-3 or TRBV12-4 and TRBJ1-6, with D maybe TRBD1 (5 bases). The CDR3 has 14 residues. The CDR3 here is CARSYRMHNSPLHF. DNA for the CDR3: TGTGCCCGCAGTTACAGGATGCATAATTCACCCCTCCACTTT.

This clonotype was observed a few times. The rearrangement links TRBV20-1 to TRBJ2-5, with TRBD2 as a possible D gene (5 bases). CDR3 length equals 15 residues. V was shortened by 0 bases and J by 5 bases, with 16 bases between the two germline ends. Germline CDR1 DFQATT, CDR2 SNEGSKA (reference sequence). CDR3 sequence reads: CSARDRGASSETQYF. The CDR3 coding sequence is TGCAGTGCTAGAGATCGGGGAGCCAGCTCTGAGACCCAGTACTTC.